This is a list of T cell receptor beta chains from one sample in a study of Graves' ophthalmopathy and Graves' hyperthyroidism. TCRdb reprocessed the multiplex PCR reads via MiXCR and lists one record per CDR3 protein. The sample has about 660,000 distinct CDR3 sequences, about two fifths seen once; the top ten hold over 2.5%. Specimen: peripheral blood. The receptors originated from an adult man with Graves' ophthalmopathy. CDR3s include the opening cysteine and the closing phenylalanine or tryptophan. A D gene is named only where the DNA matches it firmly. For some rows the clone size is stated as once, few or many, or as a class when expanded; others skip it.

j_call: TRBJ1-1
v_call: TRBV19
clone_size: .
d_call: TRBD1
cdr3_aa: CASRYPGTGSAFF
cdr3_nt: TGTGCCAGTAGATACCCCGGGACAGGGAGCGCTTTCTTT

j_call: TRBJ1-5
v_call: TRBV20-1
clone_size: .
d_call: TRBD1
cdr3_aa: CSARIDGTGDNQPQHF
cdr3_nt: TGCAGTGCTAGAATAGACGGGACAGGGGACAATCAGCCCCAGCATTTT

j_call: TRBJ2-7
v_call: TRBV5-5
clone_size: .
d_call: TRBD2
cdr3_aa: CASSQTTSGYEQYF
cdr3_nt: TGTGCCAGCAGCCAGACGACTAGCGGCTACGAGCAGTACTTC

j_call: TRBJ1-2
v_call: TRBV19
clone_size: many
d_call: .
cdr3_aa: CASSASLNYGYTF
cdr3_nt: TGTGCCAGTAGTGCGTCGTTGAACTATGGCTACACCTTC

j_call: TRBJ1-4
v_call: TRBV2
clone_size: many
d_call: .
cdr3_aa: CASKFQGEEKLFF
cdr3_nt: TGTGCCAGCAAGTTCCAGGGAGAGGAAAAACTGTTTTTT

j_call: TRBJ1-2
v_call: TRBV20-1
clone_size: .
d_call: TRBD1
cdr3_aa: CSASPVGGTGGGNGYTF
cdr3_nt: TGCAGTGCTAGCCCCGTAGGTGGGACAGGGGGAGGGAATGGCTACACCTTC

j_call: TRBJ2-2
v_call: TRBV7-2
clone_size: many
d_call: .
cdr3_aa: CASSLGNRGTGELFF
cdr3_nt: TGTGCCAGCAGCCTGGGAAACCGAGGTACCGGGGAGCTGTTTTTT

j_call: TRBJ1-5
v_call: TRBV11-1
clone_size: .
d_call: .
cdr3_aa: CASSLGVRGGTRSNQPQHF
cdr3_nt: TGTGCCAGCAGCTTAGGGGTGAGGGGGGGAACAAGGAGCAATCAGCCCCAGCATTTT

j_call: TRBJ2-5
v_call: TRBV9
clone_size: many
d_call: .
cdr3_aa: CASSVGTGQAEETQYF
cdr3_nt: TGTGCCAGCAGCGTAGGTACAGGCCAAGCGGAAGAGACCCAGTACTTC

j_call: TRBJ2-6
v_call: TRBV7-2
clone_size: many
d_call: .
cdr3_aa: CASSYYSPSGANVLTF
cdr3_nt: TGTGCCAGCAGTTATTATTCCCCTTCTGGGGCCAACGTCCTGACTTTC

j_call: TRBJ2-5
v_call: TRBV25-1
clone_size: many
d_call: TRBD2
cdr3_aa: CASSAGRERGSQETQYF
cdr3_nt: TGTGCCAGCAGTGCCGGCAGGGAGCGGGGGTCCCAAGAGACCCAGTACTTC

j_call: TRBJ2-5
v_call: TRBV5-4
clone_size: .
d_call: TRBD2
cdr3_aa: CASSRTSGEQETQYF
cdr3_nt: TGTGCCAGCAGCCGGACTAGCGGGGAACAAGAGACCCAGTACTTC

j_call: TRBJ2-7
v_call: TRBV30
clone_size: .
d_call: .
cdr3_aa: CAWNDLRDEQYF
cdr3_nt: TGTGCCTGGAATGACCTCCGGGACGAGCAGTACTTC

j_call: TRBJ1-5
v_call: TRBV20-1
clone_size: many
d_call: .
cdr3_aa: CSATDRSNQPQHF
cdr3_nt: TGCAGTGCTACGGACAGAAGCAATCAGCCCCAGCATTTT

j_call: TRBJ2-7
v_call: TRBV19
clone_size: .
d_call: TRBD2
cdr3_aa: CASHGAGEGEQYF
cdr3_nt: TGTGCCAGTCATGGAGCGGGGGAAGGCGAGCAGTACTTC

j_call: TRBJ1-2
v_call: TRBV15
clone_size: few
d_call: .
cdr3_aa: CATSRDAGSSYDGYTF
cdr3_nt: TGTGCCACCAGCAGAGATGCAGGTAGCTCCTATGATGGCTACACCTTC

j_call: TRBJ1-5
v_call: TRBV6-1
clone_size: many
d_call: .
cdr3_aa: CASSDTTDQPQHF
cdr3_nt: TGTGCCAGCAGTGATACTACAGATCAGCCCCAGCATTTT

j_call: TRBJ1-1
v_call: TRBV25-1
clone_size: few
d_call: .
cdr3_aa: CASSYSNRGTEAFF
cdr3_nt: TGTGCCAGCAGTTACTCGAACCGGGGCACTGAAGCTTTCTTT

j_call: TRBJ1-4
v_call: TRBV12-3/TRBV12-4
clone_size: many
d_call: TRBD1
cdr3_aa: CASSYGTGFEKLFF
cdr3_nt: TGTGCCAGCAGTTACGGGACAGGGTTTGAAAAACTGTTTTTT

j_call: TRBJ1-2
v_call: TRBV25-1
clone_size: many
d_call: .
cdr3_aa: CASSAGAVYGYTF
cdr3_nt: TGTGCCAGCAGTGCGGGGGCGGTATATGGCTACACCTTC

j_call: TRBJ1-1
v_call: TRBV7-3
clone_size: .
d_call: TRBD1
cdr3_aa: CASSPDRGPITEAFF
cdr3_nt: TGTGCCAGCAGCCCCGACAGGGGGCCGATCACTGAAGCTTTCTTT

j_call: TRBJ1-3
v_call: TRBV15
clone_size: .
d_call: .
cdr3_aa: CPTSRRFGDSLYF
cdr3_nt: TGTCCCACCAGCAGAAGGTTCGGTGACAGTCTATATTTT

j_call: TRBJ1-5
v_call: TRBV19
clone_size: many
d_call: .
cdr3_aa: CASRGEGDQPQHF
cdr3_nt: TGTGCCAGTAGAGGGGAAGGGGATCAGCCCCAGCATTTT

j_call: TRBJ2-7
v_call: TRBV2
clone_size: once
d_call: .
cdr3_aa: CASSVQGGVEQYF
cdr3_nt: TGTGCCAGCAGTGTACAGGGGGGGGTGGAGCAGTACTTC

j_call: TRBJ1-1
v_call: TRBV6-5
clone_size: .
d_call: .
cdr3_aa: CASSEVVGGQWRNTEAFF
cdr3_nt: TGTGCCAGCAGTGAAGTGGTGGGGGGTCAATGGCGGAACACTGAAGCTTTCTTT

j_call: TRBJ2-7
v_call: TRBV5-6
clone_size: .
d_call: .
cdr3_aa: CASSPGTRPYEQYF
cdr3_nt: TGTGCCAGCAGTCCCGGGACACGACCCTACGAGCAGTACTTC

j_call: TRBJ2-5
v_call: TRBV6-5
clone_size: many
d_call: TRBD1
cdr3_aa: CASSARDREETQYF
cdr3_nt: TGTGCCAGCAGCGCAAGGGACAGGGAAGAGACCCAGTACTTC

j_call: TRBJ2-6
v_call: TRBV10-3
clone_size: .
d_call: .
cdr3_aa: CASSYLGRENTEAFFGANVLTF
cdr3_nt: .

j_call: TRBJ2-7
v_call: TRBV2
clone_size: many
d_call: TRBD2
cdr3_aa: CASRRLAGDYEQYF
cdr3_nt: TGTGCCAGCAGGCGACTAGCGGGAGACTACGAGCAGTACTTC

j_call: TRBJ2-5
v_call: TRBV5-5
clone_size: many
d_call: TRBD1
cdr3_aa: CASSGDRGFGETQYF
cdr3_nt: TGTGCCAGCAGCGGTGACAGGGGCTTTGGGGAGACCCAGTACTTC

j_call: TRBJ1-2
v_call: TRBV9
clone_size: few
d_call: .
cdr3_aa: CASSTRRGEFNYGYTF
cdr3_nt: TGTGCCAGCAGCACCCGCCGCGGGGAGTTTAACTATGGCTACACCTTC

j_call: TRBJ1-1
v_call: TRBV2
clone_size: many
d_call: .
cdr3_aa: CASTLGQNTEAFF
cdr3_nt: TGTGCCAGCACCCTAGGACAGAACACTGAAGCTTTCTTT

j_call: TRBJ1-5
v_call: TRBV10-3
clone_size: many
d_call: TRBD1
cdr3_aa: CATTPGQGDQPQHF
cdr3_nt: TGTGCCACCACGCCGGGACAGGGCGATCAGCCCCAGCATTTT

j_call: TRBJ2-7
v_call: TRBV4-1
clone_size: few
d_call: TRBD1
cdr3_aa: CASSRTQGAYEQYF
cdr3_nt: TGCGCCAGCAGCCGAACACAGGGGGCGTACGAGCAGTACTTC

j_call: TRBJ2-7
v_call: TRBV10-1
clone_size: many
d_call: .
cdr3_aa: CASRGGFPHEQYF
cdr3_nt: TGCGCCAGCCGGGGCGGGTTTCCCCACGAGCAGTACTTC

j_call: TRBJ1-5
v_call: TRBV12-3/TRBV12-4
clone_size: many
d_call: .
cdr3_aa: CASSLALGRGNQPQHF
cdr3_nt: TGTGCCAGCAGTTTAGCGTTAGGGAGGGGCAATCAGCCCCAGCATTTT

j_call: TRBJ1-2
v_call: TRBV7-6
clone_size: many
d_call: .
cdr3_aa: CASSFTENYGYTF
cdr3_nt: TGTGCCAGCAGCTTCACAGAGAACTATGGCTACACCTTC

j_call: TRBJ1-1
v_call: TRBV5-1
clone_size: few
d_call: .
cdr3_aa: CASSGRDGGGNTEAFF
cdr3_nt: TGCGCCAGCAGCGGGAGGGACGGTGGGGGGAACACTGAAGCTTTCTTT

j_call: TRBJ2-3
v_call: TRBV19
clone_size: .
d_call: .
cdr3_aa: CASSILQEGSTQYF
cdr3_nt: TGTGCCAGTAGTATCCTACAAGAGGGGAGTACGCAGTATTTT

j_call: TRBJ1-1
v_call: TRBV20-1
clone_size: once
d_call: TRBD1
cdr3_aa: CSARGQVNTEAFF
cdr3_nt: TGCAGTGCTCGCGGACAGGTGAACACTGAAGCTTTCTTT

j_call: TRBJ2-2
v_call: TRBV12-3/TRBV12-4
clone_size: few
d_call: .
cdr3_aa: CASSPNRVTGELFF
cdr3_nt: TGTGCCAGCAGTCCCAACAGAGTAACCGGGGAGCTGTTTTTT

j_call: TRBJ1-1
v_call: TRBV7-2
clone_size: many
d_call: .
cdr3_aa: CASSLIVWTGNTEAFF
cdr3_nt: TGTGCCAGCAGCTTAATAGTATGGACGGGGAACACTGAAGCTTTCTTT

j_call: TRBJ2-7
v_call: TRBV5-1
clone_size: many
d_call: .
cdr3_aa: CASRGVPSYEQYF
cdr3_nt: TGCGCCAGCCGAGGAGTCCCCTCCTACGAGCAGTACTTC

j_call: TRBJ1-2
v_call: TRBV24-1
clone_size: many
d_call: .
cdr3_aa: CATSEGHFYGYTF
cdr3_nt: TGTGCCACCAGTGAGGGACACTTCTATGGCTACACCTTC

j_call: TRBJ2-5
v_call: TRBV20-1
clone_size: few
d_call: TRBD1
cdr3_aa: CSAGPTGPQETQYF
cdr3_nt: TGCAGTGCCGGGCCGACAGGGCCACAAGAGACCCAGTACTTC

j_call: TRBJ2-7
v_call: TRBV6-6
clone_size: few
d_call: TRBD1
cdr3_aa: CASSYSGQGGSDKQYF
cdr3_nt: TGTGCCAGCAGTTACTCTGGACAGGGTGGATCTGACAAGCAGTACTTC

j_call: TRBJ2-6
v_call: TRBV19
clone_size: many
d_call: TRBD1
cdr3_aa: CASGRDRSNSGANVLTF
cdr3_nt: TGTGCCAGTGGCCGGGACAGGAGTAACTCTGGGGCCAACGTCCTGACTTTC

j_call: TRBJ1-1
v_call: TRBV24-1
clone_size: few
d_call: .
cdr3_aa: CASSSLFMNTEAFF
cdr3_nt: TGTGCCAGCAGTTCCCTTTTCATGAACACTGAAGCTTTCTTT

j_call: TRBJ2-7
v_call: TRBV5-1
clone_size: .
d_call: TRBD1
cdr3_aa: CASSPLPGQGAHEQYF
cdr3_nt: TGCGCCAGCAGCCCCCTCCCGGGACAGGGGGCTCACGAGCAGTACTTC

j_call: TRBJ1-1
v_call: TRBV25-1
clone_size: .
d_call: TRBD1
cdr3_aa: CASSSPGTGGRGTEAFF
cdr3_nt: TGTGCCAGCAGCTCTCCCGGGACAGGGGGCCGGGGGACTGAAGCTTTCTTT

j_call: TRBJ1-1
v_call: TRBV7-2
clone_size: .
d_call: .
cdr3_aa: CASSNRVLGFGNTEAFF
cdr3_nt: TGTGCCAGCAGCAACAGGGTTCTTGGTTTTGGGAACACTGAAGCTTTCTTT

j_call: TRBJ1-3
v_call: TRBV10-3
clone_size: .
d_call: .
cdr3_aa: CAISARGFRNTIYF
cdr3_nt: TGTGCCATCAGTGCACGGGGGTTTCGAAACACCATATATTTT

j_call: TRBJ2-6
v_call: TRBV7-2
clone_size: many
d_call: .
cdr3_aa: CASSWSVLVDSGANVLTF
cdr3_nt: TGTGCCAGCAGCTGGTCCGTGCTGGTAGACTCTGGGGCCAACGTCCTGACTTTC

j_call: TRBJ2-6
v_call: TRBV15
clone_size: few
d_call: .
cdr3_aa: CATSRPRTGANVLTF
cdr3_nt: TGTGCCACCAGCAGGCCACGGACAGGGGCCAACGTCCTGACTTTC

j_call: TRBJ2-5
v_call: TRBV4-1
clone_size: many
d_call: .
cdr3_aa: CASSQDWVGETQYF
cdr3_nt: TGCGCCAGCAGCCAAGATTGGGTAGGAGAGACCCAGTACTTC